This passage covers 22 T cell receptor beta chains from one sample sequenced in a study of graft-versus-host responses after intestinal transplantation. Sequenced by immunoSEQ multiplex PCR; TCRdb stores in-frame clones only, minus some. The data show about 90,000 clones, about 93% seen once. The antigens for these receptors are not known. This specimen was unstimulated CD8+ T cells sorted from spleen or lymph node cells, taken before transplant. These receptors were obtained from a human donor who was the organ donor for an intestinal transplant.

The V call is TRBV13, the J call TRBJ2-7; D perhaps matches TRBD2 (6 bases). The CDR3 has 16 residues. Trimming removed 0 bases at V and 0 bases at J, with 12 bases between. CDR1 PRHDT and CDR2 FYEKMQ come from the germline V gene (reference sequence). The CDR3 spells CASSLGFRGSSYEQYF. CDR3 sequence (DNA): TGTGCCAGCAGCTTAGGATTCCGGGGGAGCTCCTACGAGCAGTACTTC.

The chain joins TRBV7-9 to TRBJ2-6, with D possibly TRBD1 on 5 matching bases. Per the germline V gene, CDR1 is SEHNR and CDR2 is FQNEAQ (reference sequence). CDR3 length equals 17 residues. Deletions cut 1 base from V and 1 base from J, with 11 bases between. Here the CDR3 reads CASSLGDRVSGANVLTF. CDR3 nucleotides: TGTGCCAGCAGCTTAGGAGACAGAGTTTCTGGGGCCAACGTCCTGACTTTC.

The V call is TRBV5-4, the J call TRBJ2-2, with TRBD2 as a possible D gene (5 bases). V lost 0 bases, J lost 3 bases, and 9 bases lay in between. There are 15 residues in the CDR3. CDR1 and CDR2 from the germline V gene are SGHNT and YYREEE (reference sequence). CDR3: CASSLGGLDTGELFF. The CDR3 DNA reads TGTGCCAGCAGCTTGGGTGGACTTGACACCGGGGAGCTGTTTTTT. The variable domain in full, with the rest retrieved from reference TRBV5-4 and TRBJ2-2, is ETGVTQSPTHLIKTRGQQVTLRCSSQSGHNTVSWYQQALGQGPQFIFQYYREEENGRGNFPPRFSGLQFPNYSSELNVNALELDDSALYLCASSLGGLDTGELFFGEGSRLTVL.

J is TRBJ1-5 and V is TRBV6-5, with 9 bases fitting TRBD1. The trim removed 5 bases at V and 6 bases at J, leaving 5 bases unmatched. Germline V gives CDR1 MNHEY, CDR2 SVGAGI. The CDR3 has 14 residues. The CDR3 here is CASSPGQGGQPQHF. The CDR3 nucleotides are TGTGCCAGCAGTCCGGGACAGGGAGGTCAGCCCCAGCATTTT.

The rearrangement links TRBV19 to TRBJ2-7, with TRBD1 matching 8 bases. From germline, CDR1 is LNHDA and CDR2 SQIVND (reference sequence). V was clipped by 10 bases and J by 4 bases; unmatched bases: 6. The CDR3 runs 12 residues. DNA for the CDR3: TGTGCCACCAGGGGGCCTGGGTACGAGCAGTACTTC. It encodes CATRGPGYEQYF. Full variable domain (remainder filled in from reference TRBV19 and TRBJ2-7): DGGITQSPKYLFRKEGQNVTLSCEQNLNHDAMYWYRQDPGQGLRLIYYSQIVNDFQKGDIAEGYSVSREKKESFPLTVTSAQKNPTAFYLCATRGPGYEQYFGPGTRLTVT.

This chain joins TRBV7-9 and TRBJ1-1; maybe TRBD1 (6 bases). V lost 5 bases and J lost 0, with 10 bases in between. Germline CDR1 is SEHNR and CDR2 is FQNEAQ (reference sequence). There are 14 residues in the CDR3. CDR3 loop: CASSLDSMNTEAFF. In DNA, the CDR3 is TGTGCCAGCAGCCTGGACAGCATGAACACTGAAGCTTTCTTT.

This chain uses TRBV7-2 with TRBJ2-7, with TRBD2 matching over 9 bases. The CDR3 has 14 amino acids. In germline, CDR1 is SGHTA, CDR2 FQGNSA. V trimming: 6 bases; J trimming: 6 bases; junction bases outside the gene matches: 9. This CDR3 is CASSSSGTLGEQYF. Written as DNA, the CDR3 is TGTGCCAGCAGTTCTAGCGGGACCCTTGGCGAGCAGTACTTC.

The chain uses TRBV5-1 and TRBJ2-5, with 9 bases identical to TRBD1. J was trimmed by 2 bases and V by 0 bases; bases with no gene match: 14. There are 19 residues in the CDR3. Germline-derived CDR1 and CDR2 are SGHRS and YFSETQ. The CDR3 DNA reads as TGCGCCAGCAGCTTGGATGTCGGCGGGACAGGGATCCGTCAAGAGACCCAGTACTTC. It yields the protein CASSLDVGGTGIRQETQYF. Full variable domain (remainder filled in from reference TRBV5-1 and TRBJ2-5): KAGVTQTPRYLIKTRGQQVTLSCSPISGHRSVSWYQQTPGQGLQFLFEYFSETQRNKGNFPGRFSGRQFSNSRSEMNVSTLELGDSALYLCASSLDVGGTGIRQETQYFGPGTRLLVL.

The V call is TRBV28, the J call TRBJ2-1; D not resolved. The germline gives CDR1 MDHEN, CDR2 SYDVKM. This CDR3 spans 13 amino acids. The V gene lost 2 bases and the J gene lost 9 bases, with 11 bases spanning the gap. In DNA form, the CDR3 reads TGTGCCAGCAGTTTAGGGCCCTATGGTGAGCAGTTCTTC. This sequence encodes CASSLGPYGEQFF.

The sample holds a few counts of this clone. J is TRBJ2-7 and V is TRBV6-4, with 7 bases lining up with TRBD2. Germline V gene lookup returns CDR1 MRHNA and CDR2 SNTAGT. The CDR3 runs to 13 residues. Trimming cost V 4 bases and J 6 bases; bases outside gene matches: 6. Written as DNA, the CDR3 is TGTGCCAGCAGTGGGTCGGGGAGGGGCGAGCAGTACTTC. Encoded protein: CASSGSGRGEQYF.

This sequence joins TRBV7-8 and TRBJ2-3; 10 bases map to TRBD2. J gave up 0 bases and V 0 bases, and 9 bases lay outside the gene matches. Germline V CDR1 and CDR2: SGHVS, FQNEAQ. The CDR3 spans 19 residues. CDR3 bases: TGTGCCAGCAGCTTAGCGAACTTACTAGCGGGGACGAGCACAGATACGCAGTATTTT. Its protein is CASSLANLLAGTSTDTQYF.

The chain couples TRBV11-3 to TRBJ2-1; 11 bases line up with TRBD2. The length of the CDR3 is 18 residues. The trim removed 1 base at V and 1 base at J, leaving 6 bases unmatched. Germline assignment: CDR1 SGHNT and CDR2 YENEEA. CDR3 in amino acids: CASSLGLAGSRSYNEQFF. The DNA of the CDR3 is TGTGCCAGCAGCTTAGGACTAGCGGGGAGTCGATCCTACAATGAGCAGTTCTTC.

The chain uses TRBV6-1 and TRBJ2-7; 10 bases match TRBD2. V was pared by 6 bases and J by 0 bases, with 5 bases of the junction left unmatched. CDR1 is MNHNS and CDR2 is SASEGT in the germline V gene. The CDR3 has 15 residues. CDR3 DNA sequence: TGTGCCAGCAGGGAAAGCGGGGGGGCCTCCTACGAGCAGTACTTC. Protein: CASRESGGASYEQYF.

The DNA of the CDR3 is TGTGCCAGCCCTAAGGGGGGACAGGGGGACTACGAGCAGTACTTC. It encodes CASPKGGQGDYEQYF. The rearrangement uses TRBV6-5 and TRBJ2-7; 11 positions match TRBD1. CDR1 is MNHEY, CDR2 SVGAGI, per germline. V dropped 8 bases and J dropped 3; count of bases not matched to a gene: 9. This CDR3 is 15 amino acids long.

The chain combines TRBV28 with TRBJ1-2; 7 bases map to TRBD1. Germline CDR1 MDHEN, CDR2 SYDVKM. V trimming: 7 bases; J trimming: 5 bases; junction bases outside the gene matches: 13. This CDR3 is 15 amino acids long. CDR3 coding DNA: TGTGCCAGCACCGGAATAGACAGGGAGGTATATGGCTACACCTTC. Amino acid sequence: CASTGIDREVYGYTF.

V is TRBV5-8 and J is TRBJ2-6; 7 bases are a match to TRBD1. V lost 5 bases and J lost 0; bases outside the gene matches: 8. CDR1 is SGHTS and CDR2 is YDEGEE in the germline V gene. CDR3 size: 17 residues. The CDR3 protein is CASSRDSGNSGANVLTF. CDR3 DNA sequence: TGTGCCAGCAGTCGGGACAGTGGAAACTCTGGGGCCAACGTCCTGACTTTC.

The chain links TRBV6-5 to TRBJ2-5; 9 bases agree with TRBD2. Germline values: CDR1 MNHEY, CDR2 SVGAGI. There are 16 residues in the CDR3. Trimming took 2 bases from V and 5 from J; bases not matched to a gene: 9. Here the CDR3 DNA reads TGTGCCAGCAGTTACGTGGGCGGGGGGGCTGAGGAGACCCAGTACTTC. Residues: CASSYVGGGAEETQYF.

This sequence joins TRBV19 and TRBJ2-2, with a weak D call TRBD1 (6 bases). Germline loops: CDR1 LNHDA, CDR2 SQIVND (reference sequence). The CDR3 contains 17 residues. Trimming pared 4 bases from V and 2 bases from J, leaving 17 bases between. CDR3 bases: TGTGCCAGTAGTACGACCTCGTGGACAGTTAACACCGGGGAGCTGTTTTTT. Translating it yields CASSTTSWTVNTGELFF.

The gene calls are TRBV30 and TRBJ1-4; weak D call: TRBD1 (5 bases). The CDR3 has 13 amino acids. V lost 6 bases, J lost 6 bases, and 14 bases lay in between. Germline CDR1 reads GTSNPN; CDR2 reads SVGIG (reference sequence). The CDR3 DNA sequence: TGTGCCTGTGCTATCTCAGGGCATGAAAAACTGTTTTTT. The encoded protein is CACAISGHEKLFF.

Only one count was recorded for this clone. The DNA for the CDR3 is TGTGCCAGCAGTCCCGCCGGTGGCTCCTACAATGAGCAGTTCTTC. It translates to CASSPAGGSYNEQFF. The chain couples TRBV6-5 to TRBJ2-1; no firm D call. This CDR3 contains 15 residues. Germline V CDR1 and CDR2: MNHEY, SVGAGI. V was cut by 5 bases and J by 0 bases, with 11 bases left in between.

This chain joins TRBV10-3 and TRBJ2-7; 9 positions match TRBD2. Per germline, CDR1 ENHRY and CDR2 SYGVKD. CDR3 size: 15 residues. V shed 11 bases and J 3 bases; nucleotides not matched to a gene: 14. DNA for the CDR3: TGTGCCGCCCGGGCTAGGAGGCGGGGGGGCTACGAGCAGTACTTC. It codes for CAARARRRGGYEQYF.

J is TRBJ2-7 and V is TRBV7-2; D is undetermined. The CDR3 sequence is 12 residues long. Germline CDR1 SGHTA, CDR2 FQGNSA. Trimming removed 5 bases from V and 0 bases from J, with 5 bases in between. The CDR3 reads CASSLSSYEQYF. The CDR3, as DNA: TGTGCCAGCAGCCTCTCCTCCTACGAGCAGTACTTC.